Detailed here is one TCR beta chain. The entry originates in a study of patients and donors after allogeneic stem cell transplantation. TCRdb called the RT-PCR reads again in MiXCR, with one record for every CDR3 protein. This sample has roughly 12,000 distinct CDR3 sequences; roughly 24% occur once, and the top ten carry 51%. This sequence originates from a human donor who was either an allogeneic HSCT recipient or a stem cell or donor lymphocyte infusion donor (not recorded which). It is not recorded whose cells these are; they may come from a transplant donor. Sequenced: blood, either unsorted or a sorted T cell fraction (not recorded which).

This chain's CDR3 is CASSLVGRPNTEAFF. DNA for the CDR3: TGTGCCAGCAGCTTAGTCGGACGGCCGAACACTGAAGCTTTCTTT. The chain recombines TRBV7-2 with TRBJ1-1; D ambiguous. Trimming shortened V by 1 base and J by 1 base, and 10 bases separated the two germline ends. The CDR3 loop spans 15 amino acids. Germline CDR1 is SGHTA and CDR2 is FQGNSA.